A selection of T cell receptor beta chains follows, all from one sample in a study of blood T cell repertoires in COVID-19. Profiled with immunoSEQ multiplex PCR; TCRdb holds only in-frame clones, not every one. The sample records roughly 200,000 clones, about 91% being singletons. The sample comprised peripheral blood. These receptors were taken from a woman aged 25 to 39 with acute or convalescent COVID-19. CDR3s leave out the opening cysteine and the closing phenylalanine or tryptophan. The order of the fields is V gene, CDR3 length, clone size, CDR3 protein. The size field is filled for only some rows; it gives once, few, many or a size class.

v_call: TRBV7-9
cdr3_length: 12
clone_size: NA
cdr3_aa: ASSLPGAKETQY

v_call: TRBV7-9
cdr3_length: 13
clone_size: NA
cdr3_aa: ASSARQGLGTEAF

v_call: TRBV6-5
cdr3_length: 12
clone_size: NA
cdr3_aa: ASGSGRGGNEQF

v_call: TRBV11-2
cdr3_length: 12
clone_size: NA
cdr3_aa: ASSPRTGAYEQY

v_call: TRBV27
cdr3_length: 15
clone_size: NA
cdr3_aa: ASSWDPGLGSGDEQF

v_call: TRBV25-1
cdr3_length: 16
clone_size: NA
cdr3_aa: ASSTRDSGNSGANVLT

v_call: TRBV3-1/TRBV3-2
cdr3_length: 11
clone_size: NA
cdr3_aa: ASSPQGADGYT

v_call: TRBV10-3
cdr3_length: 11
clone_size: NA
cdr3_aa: AISVSGMETQY

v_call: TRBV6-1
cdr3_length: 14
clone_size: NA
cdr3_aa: ASSEAHLRSLSEQF

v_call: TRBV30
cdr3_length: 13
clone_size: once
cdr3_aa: AWSTELNPYNEQF

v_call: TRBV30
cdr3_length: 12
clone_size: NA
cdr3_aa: AWSVGTRISEQF

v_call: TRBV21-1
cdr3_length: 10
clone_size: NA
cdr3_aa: ASSSVPGELF

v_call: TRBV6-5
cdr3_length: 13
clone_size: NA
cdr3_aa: ASSYSTSRQETQY

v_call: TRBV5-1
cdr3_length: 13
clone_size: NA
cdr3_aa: ASSKGATTGNEQF

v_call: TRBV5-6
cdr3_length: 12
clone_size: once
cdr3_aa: ASSSLAGGGELF

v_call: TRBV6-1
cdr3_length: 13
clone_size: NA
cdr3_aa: ASSERRYGGDTQY

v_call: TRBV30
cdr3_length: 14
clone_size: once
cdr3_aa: AWSVLLAGRLYEQY

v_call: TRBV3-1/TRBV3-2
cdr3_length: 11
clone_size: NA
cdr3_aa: ASSQAAGNTIY

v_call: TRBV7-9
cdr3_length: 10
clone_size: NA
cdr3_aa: ASSWRSNEQF

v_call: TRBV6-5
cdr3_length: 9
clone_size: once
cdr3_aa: ASSFSKRAF

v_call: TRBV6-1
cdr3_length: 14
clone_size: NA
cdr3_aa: ASSDFRKLDQETQY

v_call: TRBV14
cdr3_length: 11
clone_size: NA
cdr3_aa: ASSQDLDDTQY

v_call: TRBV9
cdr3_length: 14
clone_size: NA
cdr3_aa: ASSEGTSGSTDTQY

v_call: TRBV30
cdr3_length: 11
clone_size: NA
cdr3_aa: AWSDPWLYEQY

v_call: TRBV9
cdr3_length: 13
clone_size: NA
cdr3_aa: ASTRQLLNTGELF

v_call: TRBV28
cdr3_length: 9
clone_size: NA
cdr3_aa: ASMRSTEAF

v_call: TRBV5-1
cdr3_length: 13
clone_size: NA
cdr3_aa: ASSWDREAGNTIY

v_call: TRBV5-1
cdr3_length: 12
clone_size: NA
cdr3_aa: ASSFRLAGDTQY

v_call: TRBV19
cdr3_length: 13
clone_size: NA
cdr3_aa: ASNRAPTTNEKLF

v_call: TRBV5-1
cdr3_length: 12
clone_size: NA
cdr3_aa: ASSPTGFTYEQY

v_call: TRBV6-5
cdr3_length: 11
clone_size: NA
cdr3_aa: ASSYSSTREQY

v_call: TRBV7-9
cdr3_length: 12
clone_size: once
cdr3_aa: ATKRDSANTEAF

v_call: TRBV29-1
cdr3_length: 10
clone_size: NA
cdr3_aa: SVIGVFTEAF

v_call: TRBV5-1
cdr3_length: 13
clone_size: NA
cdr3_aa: ASSLALEPTDTQY

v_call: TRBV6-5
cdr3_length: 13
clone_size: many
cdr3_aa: ASSYQGTGNQPQH

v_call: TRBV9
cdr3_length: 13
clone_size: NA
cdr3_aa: ASSVGLGGSGELF

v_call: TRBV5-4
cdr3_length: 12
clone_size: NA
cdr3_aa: ASKAGGPQETQY

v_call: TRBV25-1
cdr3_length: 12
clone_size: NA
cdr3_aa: ASSEDRVSNEQF

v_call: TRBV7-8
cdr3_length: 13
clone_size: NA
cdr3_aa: ASSPDRVSHTEAF

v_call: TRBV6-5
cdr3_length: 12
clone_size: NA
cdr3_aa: ASSRQGVFQPQH

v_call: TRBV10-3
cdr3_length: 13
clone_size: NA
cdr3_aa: AIRPGLADTGELF

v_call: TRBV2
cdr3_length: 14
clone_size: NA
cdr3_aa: ASSDRQGFGNTEAF

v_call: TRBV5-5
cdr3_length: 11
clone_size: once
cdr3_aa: ASSLRGTYEQY

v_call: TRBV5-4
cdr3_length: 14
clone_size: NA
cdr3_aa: ASSLSPTLSTDTQY

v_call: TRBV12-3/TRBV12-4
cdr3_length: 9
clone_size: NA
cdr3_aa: ASFGVQGYT

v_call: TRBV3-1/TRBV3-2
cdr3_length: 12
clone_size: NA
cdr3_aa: ASSHRDRDEKLF

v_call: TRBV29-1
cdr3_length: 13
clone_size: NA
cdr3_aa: SVAGGAPSTDTQY

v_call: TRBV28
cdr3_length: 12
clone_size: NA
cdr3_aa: ASRQPNMNTEAF

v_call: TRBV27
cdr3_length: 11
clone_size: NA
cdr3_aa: ASSLTSTDTQY

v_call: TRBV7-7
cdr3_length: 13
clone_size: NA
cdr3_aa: ASSQGVVGSETQY

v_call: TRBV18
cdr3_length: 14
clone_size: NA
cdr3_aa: ASSPFGRVNTGELF

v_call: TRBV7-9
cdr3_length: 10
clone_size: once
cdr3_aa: ASSFSQETQY

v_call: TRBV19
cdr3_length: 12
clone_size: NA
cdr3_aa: ASASGVHRDEQF

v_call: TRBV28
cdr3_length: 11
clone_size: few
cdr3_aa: ASGDNRAQPQH

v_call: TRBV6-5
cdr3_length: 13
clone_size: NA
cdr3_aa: ASRLTGRAYNEQF

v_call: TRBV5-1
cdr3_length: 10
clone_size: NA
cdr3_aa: ASSWDREEAF

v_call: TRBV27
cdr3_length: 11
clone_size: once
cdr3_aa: ASSRGPRGKLF

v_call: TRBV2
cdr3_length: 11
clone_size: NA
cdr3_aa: ASRRQGGDTQY

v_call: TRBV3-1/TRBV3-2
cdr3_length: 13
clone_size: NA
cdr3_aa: ASSQERGNNSPLH

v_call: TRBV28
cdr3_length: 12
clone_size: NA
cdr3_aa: ASRLSGSSRTQY